The clone carrying this T cell receptor (beta chain) was seen only a few times. The CDR3 sequence is 14 residues long. Germline CDR1 and CDR2: LGHDT and YNNKEL (reference sequence). Trimming stripped 1 base from V and 3 bases from J, with 7 bases between. This sample stems from a study of blood T cell repertoires in COVID-19. At the level of the study: Samples representing acute and convalescent COVID-19 were sourced from the United States, Italy and Spain. PBMCs, B-cell-depleted T cells, or T cells provided the cDNA or gDNA that made up the material.

In the study's own analysis: Reference gene primers were amplified, and this amplification served to estimate nucleated cell counts. Assay: immunoSEQ multiplex PCR; the TCRdb copy retains only in-frame clones and omits some. From that table come the V and J calls and clone size; the DNA was used to work out D and trimming. The table has roughly 200,000 clones, roughly 85% seen once. The chain has TRBV3-1 (or the pseudogene TRBV3-2) and TRBJ1-5, with D maybe TRBD1 (5 bases). The sample consisted of peripheral blood. The sequence came from a woman of 80 years or more with acute or convalescent COVID-19. For the CDR3, the DNA is TGTGCCAGCAGCCAAGGACAGTTCAATCAGCCCCAGCATTTT. Its translation is CASSQGQFNQPQHF.